This passage covers 9 T cell receptor beta chains from one sample sequenced in a study of blood T cell repertoires in COVID-19. Assay: immunoSEQ multiplex PCR; the TCRdb copy retains only in-frame clones and omits some. This sample yields about 87,000 clones, of which 80% to 85% are seen a single time; more than 15% belongs to the top ten. Material for sequencing was peripheral blood. All receptors come from a woman over 75 with active or convalescent COVID-19.

This clone was detected a few times. The chain has TRBV5-6 and TRBJ1-5; D ambiguous. V was cut by 1 base and J by 1 base, with 12 bases left in between. The CDR3 totals 16 residues. Germline lookup yields CDR1 SGHDT and CDR2 YYEEEE. CDR3 in amino acids: CASSLSGFGSNQPQHF. The CDR3 nucleotides read TGTGCCAGCAGCTTGAGTGGTTTCGGGAGCAATCAGCCCCAGCATTTT.

The CDR3, as DNA: TGTGCCAGCAGGGACCGGGACAGGGAGTCTCAGCCCCAGCATTTT. It is translated as CASRDRDRESQPQHF. V gene TRBV6-6 combines with J gene TRBJ1-5, with 9 bases matching TRBD1. The CDR3 runs 15 residues. Germline loops: CDR1 MNHNY, CDR2 SVGAGI (reference sequence). The V and J ends lost 6 bases and 6 bases, in that order; junction bases with no gene match: 9.

This clone appeared a single time. The sample has other DNA sequences that encode this CDR3 too. DNA of the CDR3: TGTGCCAGCAGCCTCGGGAGCTCCTATAATTCACCCCTCCACTTT. Amino acid sequence: CASSLGSSYNSPLHF. The chain joins TRBV7-2 to TRBJ1-6, with D unresolved. This CDR3 has 15 residues. Trimming cost V 5 bases and J 0 bases, with 8 bases left between them. CDR1 and CDR2 (germline): SGHTA, FQGNSA.

This rearrangement joins TRBV5-1 to TRBJ2-7; maybe TRBD1 (7 bases). The CDR3 has 17 residues. V shed 4 bases and J shed 3 bases, with 23 bases lying between them. The germline V gene encodes CDR1 SGHRS and CDR2 YFSETQ. The CDR3 region is CASSPGVLTGTVYEQYF. The CDR3 DNA sequence: TGCGCCAGCAGCCCGGGGGTCCTAACCGGGACAGTCTACGAGCAGTACTTC.

The chain has TRBV9 and TRBJ1-2, with 7 bases that match TRBD1. The ends lost 2 bases at V and 6 bases at J; junction bases unmatched: 7. The CDR3 has 14 residues. Germline V CDR1 and CDR2: SGDLS, YYNGEE. DNA for the CDR3: TGTGCCAGCAGCGTCGGGGCAGGGGGAGATGGCTACACCTTC. Translating gives CASSVGAGGDGYTF. Filled out from reference TRBV9 and TRBJ1-2, the complete variable domain reads DSGVTQTPKHLITATGQRVTLRCSPRSGDLSVYWYQQSLDQGLQFLIQYYNGEERAKGNILERFSAQQFPDLHSELNLSSLELGDSALYFCASSVGAGGDGYTFGSGTRLTVV.

This chain connects TRBV18 to TRBJ2-7, with 9 positions matching TRBD2. CDR1 is KGHSH and CDR2 is LQKENI in the germline V gene. V shed 1 base and J 5 bases; nucleotides not matched to a gene: 6. The CDR3 runs 15 residues. The CDR3 spells CASSPRAGGRDEQYF. In nucleotides, the CDR3 is TGTGCCAGCTCACCACGTGCGGGAGGGAGGGACGAGCAGTACTTC.

The chain recombines TRBV2 with TRBJ1-5; D call uncertain. Germline values: CDR1 SNHLY, CDR2 FYNNEI. With 4 bases removed from V and 6 bases from J, the gap between germline ends came to 10 bases. The CDR3 has 13 amino acids. CDR3 region: CASSARGGQPQHF. CDR3 bases: TGTGCCAGCAGTGCCCGGGGAGGTCAGCCCCAGCATTTT.

This clone was found a few times. This rearrangement joins TRBV27 to TRBJ1-5; no firm D call. Germline V CDR1 and CDR2: MNHEY, SMNVEV (reference sequence). V was cut by 1 base and J by 3 bases, with 13 bases left in between. The CDR3 has 16 residues. CDR3 sequence: CASSLYPPRDNQPQHF. The CDR3 bases are TGTGCCAGCAGTTTATACCCTCCTCGGGACAATCAGCCCCAGCATTTT.

The V call is TRBV4-3, the J call TRBJ1-5; no definite D call. This CDR3 spans 17 amino acids. V was clipped by 0 bases and J by 5 bases, with 17 bases between them. Per germline, CDR1 LGHNA and CDR2 YSLEER. CDR3 DNA: TGCGCCAGCAGCCAAGATCTTAACGCGACACCGGATCAGCCCCAGCATTTT. Protein: CASSQDLNATPDQPQHF.